These 27 T cell receptor beta chains were sequenced from one sample in a study of T cell responses to AZD1222 COVID-19 vaccine. Method: immunoSEQ multiplex PCR; TCRdb's copy keeps in-frame clones and lacks some. The repertoire holds roughly 120,000 clones, with approximately 85% as singletons. The specimen comprised peripheral blood, sampled on day 0 of MenACWY control vaccination. The receptors originated from an adult in good health.

The V gene is TRBV6-1, the J gene TRBJ2-5; TRBD1 matches at 9 bases. J gave up 6 bases and V 2 bases, and 4 bases lay outside the gene matches. There are 14 residues in the CDR3. The germline V gene has CDR1 MNHNS and CDR2 SASEGT. The CDR3 sequence is CASSESQGAKTQYF. The CDR3 DNA follows: TGTGCCAGCAGTGAATCACAGGGGGCAAAGACCCAGTACTTC.

The chain employs TRBV7-9 and TRBJ2-5; TRBD2 matches 10 bases. From germline, CDR1 is SEHNR and CDR2 FQNEAQ (reference sequence). V trimming: 3 bases; J trimming: 2 bases; junction bases outside the gene matches: 6. This CDR3 spans 16 amino acids. The CDR3 sequence: CASSLGTSGTQETQYF. For the CDR3, the DNA is TGTGCCAGCAGCTTGGGTACTAGCGGGACACAAGAGACCCAGTACTTC.

The chain combines TRBV18 with TRBJ2-7, with D unresolved. Germline V gives CDR1 KGHSH, CDR2 LQKENI. The length of the CDR3 is 14 residues. Between the trimmed V and J ends, which lost 5 bases and 0 bases, there was a span of 11 bases. CDR3 protein: CASSSMVASYEQYF. DNA for the CDR3: TGTGCCAGCTCATCAATGGTCGCCTCCTACGAGCAGTACTTC.

A single count supports this clone. V and J are TRBV13 and TRBJ2-7; no reliable D call. Germline CDR1 is PRHDT and CDR2 is FYEKMQ (reference sequence). The CDR3 has 12 amino acids. V was cut by 2 bases and J by 3 bases, with 5 bases left in between. CDR3 nucleotide sequence: TGTGCCAGCAGCTTAAATCTCTACGAGCAGTACTTC. Amino acids: CASSLNLYEQYF.

The V and J genes are TRBV10-3 and TRBJ2-5; 7 bases align to TRBD2. V lost 6 bases, J lost 3 bases, and 4 bases stayed unmatched. Germline V gene sequence: CDR1 ENHRY, CDR2 SYGVKD. The CDR3 contains 13 residues. This CDR3 reads CAIRGLAEETQYF. The DNA of the CDR3 is TGTGCCATCAGGGGCCTAGCGGAAGAGACCCAGTACTTC.

This clone came up once. The chain employs TRBV29-1 and TRBJ2-3, with TRBD2 matching 7 bases. With V trimmed by 7 bases and J by 4 bases, 20 bases remained unmatched. The CDR3 consists of 17 residues. Germline V gene data show CDR1 as SQVTM and CDR2 as ANQGSEA. DNA of the CDR3: TGCAGCGCCCCTACGCCCCGTGGCGGGAGTTGGGCAGATACGCAGTATTTT. It translates to CSAPTPRGGSWADTQYF.

This clone was observed a single time. The chain recombines TRBV30 with TRBJ2-5; D is possibly TRBD1 (6 bases). The V end lost 2 bases, the J end lost 0 bases, and 13 bases lay between the germline ends. Germline-derived CDR1 and CDR2 are GTSNPN and SVGIG (reference sequence). The CDR3 consists of 15 residues. CDR3 DNA sequence: TGTGCCTGGAGTAGGGGGACGCGGTACCAAGAGACCCAGTACTTC. Its protein is CAWSRGTRYQETQYF.

The chain employs TRBV7-9 and TRBJ1-5, with D possibly being TRBD1 (6 bases). The CDR3 covers 15 residues. The germline V gene has CDR1 SEHNR and CDR2 FQNEAQ (reference sequence). The V end was cut by 0 bases, the J end by 8 bases, with 14 bases between. CDR3 nucleotide sequence: TGTGCCAGCAGCTTAGCAGGGGGGCGATGGGAGCCCCAGCATTTT. It encodes CASSLAGGRWEPQHF.

The J gene is TRBJ1-6, the V gene TRBV2; D is perhaps TRBD1 (5 bases). V lost 4 bases, J lost 6 bases, and 10 bases lay in between. The V gene's germline CDR1 is SNHLY and CDR2 FYNNEI. The CDR3 sequence is 14 residues long. CDR3 region: CASSVRGINSPLHF. DNA for the CDR3: TGTGCCAGCAGTGTTCGGGGCATTAATTCACCCCTCCACTTT.

The rearrangement links TRBV24-1 to TRBJ2-5; D is perhaps TRBD1 or TRBD2 (5 bases each). The ends were cut back, 3 bases at V and 4 bases at J, with 20 bases in the middle. The CDR3 extends over 17 amino acids. The germline V gene has CDR1 KGHDR and CDR2 SFDVKD. CDR3 in amino acids: CATSDRVGVGVGETQYF. The CDR3 DNA is TGTGCCACCAGTGATAGGGTCGGGGTAGGGGTAGGAGAGACCCAGTACTTC.

A word on this clone: The sample contains more than one DNA sequence encoding this CDR3. The chain is built from TRBV29-1 and TRBJ2-7, with D perhaps matching TRBD1 (6 bases). The CDR3 is made up of 11 amino acids. Germline V gives CDR1 SQVTM, CDR2 ANQGSEA. Trimming removed 6 bases at V and 0 bases at J, with 6 bases between. CDR3 loop: CSVGHSYEQYF. In DNA form, the CDR3 reads TGCAGCGTGGGACACTCCTACGAGCAGTACTTC.

This chain links TRBV25-1 with TRBJ1-2; the match to TRBD1 covers 7 bases. The CDR3 sequence is 16 residues long. Germline V gives CDR1 MGHDK, CDR2 SYGVNS. V shed 3 bases and J 2 bases; nucleotides not matched to a gene: 9. Written as DNA, the CDR3 is TGTGCCAGCAGTGACGTAGGGGGCTATGAAAACTATGGCTACACCTTC. This codes for CASSDVGGYENYGYTF.

The chain couples TRBV19 to TRBJ2-2; D is undetermined. The CDR3 has 14 residues. Germline assignment: CDR1 LNHDA and CDR2 SQIVND (reference sequence). The V and J ends lost 6 bases and 6 bases respectively, with 14 bases between them. The CDR3 coding sequence is TGTGCCAGTAGAACTTCCCAGGTCCCCGGGGAGCTGTTTTTT. Protein: CASRTSQVPGELFF.

The chain carries TRBV7-2 and TRBJ2-1; D is unresolved. The CDR3 is 12 amino acids. The V gene lost 5 bases and the J gene lost 12 bases, with 14 bases spanning the gap. The germline V gene has CDR1 SGHTA and CDR2 FQGNSA. The CDR3 protein is CASSQRTDGQFF. In DNA, the CDR3 is TGTGCCAGCAGCCAAAGGACGGACGGGCAGTTCTTC.

This clone was recorded only once. V is TRBV28 and J is TRBJ1-3; the D is unclear. The V gene lost 5 bases and the J gene lost 0 bases, with 11 bases spanning the gap. CDR1 and CDR2 from the germline V gene are MDHEN and SYDVKM. The CDR3 is 15 residues long. The CDR3 coding sequence is TGTGCCAGCAGTGACTCATGGAGCTCTGGAAACACCATATATTTT. Its protein is CASSDSWSSGNTIYF.

V usage is TRBV2 and J usage is TRBJ1-1; D uncertain. The CDR3 extends over 12 amino acids. Germline CDR1 reads SNHLY; CDR2 reads FYNNEI. Trimming took 4 bases from V and 7 from J, leaving 10 bases between them. CDR3 residues: CASSGVNFEAFF. CDR3 in DNA: TGTGCCAGCAGTGGGGTGAACTTTGAAGCTTTCTTT.

Here the CDR3 DNA reads TGCGCCAGCGGGGGTGGCCCTACCCCCCACTACGAGCAGTACTTC. Translated, it gives CASGGGPTPHYEQYF. The chain recombines TRBV4-1 with TRBJ2-7, with D perhaps assigned TRBD1 or TRBD2 (5 bases each). CDR3 length: 15 amino acids. Deletions cut 8 bases from V and 3 bases from J, with 20 bases between. The germline V gene has CDR1 MGHRA and CDR2 YSYEKL.

The chain carries TRBV28 and TRBJ2-7; 10 bases fit TRBD2. CDR1 and CDR2 from the germline V gene are MDHEN and SYDVKM. The CDR3 spans 14 residues. The J segment lost 9 bases and the V segment lost 7 bases, leaving 12 bases of the junction unmatched. CDR3 nucleotide sequence: TGTGCCAGCACCCCAGGGGGGACTAGCGTCGGGCAGTACTTC. Translated, it gives CASTPGGTSVGQYF.

This clone was counted a single time. The gene calls are TRBV28 and TRBJ2-7; D unresolved. The CDR3 has 11 amino acids. Trimming pared 5 bases from V and 6 bases from J, leaving 8 bases between. CDR1 and CDR2 from the germline V gene are MDHEN and SYDVKM. The CDR3: CASSVRTEQYF. DNA for the CDR3: TGTGCCAGCAGTGTAAGGACCGAGCAGTACTTC. The variable domain in full, completed from reference TRBV28 and TRBJ2-7, reads DVKVTQSSRYLVKRTGEKVFLECVQDMDHENMFWYRQDPGLGLRLIYFSYDVKMKEKGDIPEGYSVSREKKERFSLILESASTNQTSMYLCASSVRTEQYFGPGTRLTVT.

CDR3 in DNA: TGTGCCACCAGCCCGGGACACCTTAGCACAGATACGCAGTATTTT. Its protein is CATSPGHLSTDTQYF. The chain employs TRBV24-1 and TRBJ2-3; TRBD1 might be the D (6 bases). Trimming removed 7 bases at V and 0 bases at J, with 13 bases between. Germline loops: CDR1 KGHDR, CDR2 SFDVKD. This CDR3 is built from 15 residues.

This chain links TRBV29-1 with TRBJ1-2; 11 bases agree with TRBD1. Germline-derived CDR1 and CDR2 are SQVTM and ANQGSEA. The CDR3 is 16 amino acids. V gave up 6 bases and J gave up 4 bases; unmatched junction bases: 13. CDR3 sequence (DNA): TGCAGCGTCGGTCAGGGGACAGGGGGATTGGTCTATGGCTACACCTTC. It yields the protein CSVGQGTGGLVYGYTF.

This chain connects TRBV5-1 to TRBJ1-1; D is unclear. Between the trimmed V and J ends, which lost 1 base and 8 bases, there was a span of 9 bases. The germline V gene has CDR1 SGHRS and CDR2 YFSETQ. The CDR3 spans 12 residues. The DNA for the CDR3 is TGCGCCAGCAGCTTGTTGGGTACCGAAGCTTTCTTT. Residues: CASSLLGTEAFF.

The chain employs TRBV5-5 and TRBJ2-5, with TRBD1 matching over 7 bases. The junction had 11 bases not matched to a gene; V was cut back by 7 bases and J by 2 bases. The CDR3 length is 15 residues. The V gene's germline CDR1 is SGHKS and CDR2 YYEKEE (reference sequence). This CDR3 is CASFALTGRQETQYF. CDR3 DNA: TGTGCCAGCTTCGCCCTGACAGGGCGGCAAGAGACCCAGTACTTC.

The gene calls are TRBV5-1 and TRBJ2-2; 16 bases are shared with TRBD2. Trimming cost V 4 bases and J 4 bases; bases outside gene matches: 4. Germline CDR1 and CDR2: SGHRS and YFSETQ. This CDR3 contains 17 residues. CDR3 residues: CASSPGLAGGSTGELFF. Here the CDR3 DNA reads TGCGCCAGCAGCCCGGGACTAGCGGGAGGGAGCACCGGGGAGCTGTTTTTT. Drawing the rest from reference TRBV5-1 and TRBJ2-2, the complete variable domain is KAGVTQTPRYLIKTRGQQVTLSCSPISGHRSVSWYQQTPGQGLQFLFEYFSETQRNKGNFPGRFSGRQFSNSRSEMNVSTLELGDSALYLCASSPGLAGGSTGELFFGEGSRLTVL.

CDR3 region: CASSALGGGETQYF. As DNA, the CDR3 is TGTGCCAGCAGTGCCCTGGGCGGGGGAGAGACCCAGTACTTC. The V gene is TRBV27, the J gene TRBJ2-5; 7 nucleotides agree with TRBD2. CDR3 size: 14 residues. The V gene's germline CDR1 is MNHEY and CDR2 SMNVEV (reference sequence). Losses at the gene ends were 5 bases for V and 4 bases for J; bases not matched to a gene: 7.

The chain links TRBV30 to TRBJ1-1, with 7 positions matching TRBD1. Germline CDR1 is GTSNPN and CDR2 is SVGIG (reference sequence). Losses at the gene ends were 2 bases for V and 14 bases for J; bases not matched to a gene: 8. The CDR3 totals 11 residues. The CDR3 reads CAWSRQGKMFF. The CDR3, as DNA: TGTGCCTGGAGTCGACAGGGCAAAATGTTCTTT.

The V call is TRBV3-1 (or the pseudogene TRBV3-2), the J call TRBJ1-5, with TRBD1 as a possible D gene (6 bases). The CDR3 loop spans 14 amino acids. Germline V gene sequence: CDR1 LGHDT, CDR2 YNNKEL (reference sequence). V gave up 0 bases and J gave up 9 bases, with 12 bases separating them. The CDR3 bases are TGTGCCAGCAGCCAAGATGGACAGCTCGGGCCCCAGCATTTT. Its protein product is CASSQDGQLGPQHF.